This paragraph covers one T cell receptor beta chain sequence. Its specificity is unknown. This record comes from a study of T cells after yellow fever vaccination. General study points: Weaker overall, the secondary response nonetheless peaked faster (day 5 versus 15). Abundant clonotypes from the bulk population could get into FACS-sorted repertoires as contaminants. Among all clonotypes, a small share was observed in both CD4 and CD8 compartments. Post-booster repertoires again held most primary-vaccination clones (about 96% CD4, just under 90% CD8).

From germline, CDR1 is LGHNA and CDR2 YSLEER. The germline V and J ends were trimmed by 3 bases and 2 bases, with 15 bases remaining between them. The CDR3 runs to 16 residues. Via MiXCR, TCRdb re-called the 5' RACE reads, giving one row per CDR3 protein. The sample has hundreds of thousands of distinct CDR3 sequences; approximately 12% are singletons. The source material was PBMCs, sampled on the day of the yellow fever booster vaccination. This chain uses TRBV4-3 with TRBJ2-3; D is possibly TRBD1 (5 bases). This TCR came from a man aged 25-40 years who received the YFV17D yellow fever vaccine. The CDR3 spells CASSQRLGVNTDTQYF. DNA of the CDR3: TGCGCCAGCAGCCAGCGATTAGGGGTTAACACAGATACGCAGTATTTT.